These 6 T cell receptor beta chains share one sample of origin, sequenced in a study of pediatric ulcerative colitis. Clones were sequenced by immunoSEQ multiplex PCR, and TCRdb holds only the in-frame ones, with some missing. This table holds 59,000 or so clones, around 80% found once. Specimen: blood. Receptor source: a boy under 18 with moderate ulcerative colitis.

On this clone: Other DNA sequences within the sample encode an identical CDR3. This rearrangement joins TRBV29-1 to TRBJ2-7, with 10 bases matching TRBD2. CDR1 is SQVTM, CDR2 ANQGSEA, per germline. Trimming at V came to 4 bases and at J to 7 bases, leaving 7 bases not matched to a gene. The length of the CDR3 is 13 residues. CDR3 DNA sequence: TGCAGCGTTGGGGGAGCGGGGGGGCGGGAGCAGTACTTC. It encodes CSVGGAGGREQYF.

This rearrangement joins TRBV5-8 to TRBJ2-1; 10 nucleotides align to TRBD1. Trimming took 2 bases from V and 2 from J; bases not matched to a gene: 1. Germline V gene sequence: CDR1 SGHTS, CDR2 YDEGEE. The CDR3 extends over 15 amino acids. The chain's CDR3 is CASSFGTGAYNEQFF. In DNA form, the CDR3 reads TGTGCCAGCAGCTTCGGGACAGGGGCCTACAATGAGCAGTTCTTC.

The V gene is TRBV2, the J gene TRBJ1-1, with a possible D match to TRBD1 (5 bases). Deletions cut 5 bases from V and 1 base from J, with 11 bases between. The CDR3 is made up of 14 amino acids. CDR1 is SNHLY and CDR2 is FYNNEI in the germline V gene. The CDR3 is CASSWVQGNTEAFF. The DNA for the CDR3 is TGTGCCAGCAGTTGGGTCCAGGGGAACACTGAAGCTTTCTTT.

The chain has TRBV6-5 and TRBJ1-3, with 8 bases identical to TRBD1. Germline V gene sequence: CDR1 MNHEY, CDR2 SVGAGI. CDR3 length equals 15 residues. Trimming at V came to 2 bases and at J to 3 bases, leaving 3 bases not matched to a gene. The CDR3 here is CASSYTGGNGNTIYF. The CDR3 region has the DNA TGTGCCAGCAGTTACACAGGGGGGAATGGAAACACCATATATTTT.

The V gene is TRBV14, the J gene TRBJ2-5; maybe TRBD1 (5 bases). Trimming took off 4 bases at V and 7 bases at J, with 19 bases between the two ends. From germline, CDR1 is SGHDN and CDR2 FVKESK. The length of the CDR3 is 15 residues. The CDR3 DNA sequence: TGTGCCAGCAGCCCGCACAGGAACCCAATCGGGACCCAGTACTTC. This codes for CASSPHRNPIGTQYF.

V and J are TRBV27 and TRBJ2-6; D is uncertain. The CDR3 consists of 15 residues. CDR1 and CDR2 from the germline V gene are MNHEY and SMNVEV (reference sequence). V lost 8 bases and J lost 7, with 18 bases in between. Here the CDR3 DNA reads TGTGCCAGCGCGCCAGTCCAGCGCGGAGCCAACGTCCTGACTTTC. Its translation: CASAPVQRGANVLTF.